This record concerns one TCR beta chain sequence. This clonotype was observed once. This clone's antigen is unknown. No much larger clone is present one base from it, and per-base qualities are unavailable. Single-read evidence is weak. The sample belongs to a study of blood T cells in healthy people across ages (dated by TCRdb to 2014 to 2015). About the study as a whole: In model experiments, template switching captured roughly one uniquely barcoded TCR beta cDNA molecule for every two T cells. Age-related changes in TCR beta repertoire diversity were measured in the study by deep sequencing normalized with unique cDNA molecular identifiers. The study analyzed two additional independent replicas of 1 million unique cDNA reads from the same blood draw for two donors, one aged 18 to 30 and one aged 80 or older. To avoid experimental bias, donors of different ages were spread randomly across the sequencing lanes. Donors were grouped into four age groups: young (average approximately 15 years), middle-aged (39), aged (62) and long-lived (approximately 75).

Donors were a few dozen systemically healthy Caucasian individuals from Russia aged roughly 6 to 90 years. Each donor gave about 9.2 milliliters of peripheral blood, drawn into EDTA-treated Vacutainer tubes. PBMCs were isolated by Ficoll-Paque density-gradient centrifugation, with at least 6 million obtained per sample. Total RNA, at least 5 micrograms per sample, was extracted from PBMCs with Trizol reagent. The percentages of naive CD45RAhigh/CD27high T cells were determined by flow cytometry on a PBMC aliquot from every donor. The method was 5' RACE. The instrument given in TCRdb is Illumina HiSeq 2500. The second PCR ran for about 6 to 12 cycles and used a J-beta primer mix along with a sample-barcoded 5' primer. A template-switch 5' adaptor carrying 12 random nucleotides introduced a unique molecular identifier onto each TCR beta cDNA molecule. Each sample yielded at least 2.5 million CDR3-containing paired-end reads. The Mint cDNA synthesis kit, primed by a TRBC-specific oligonucleotide, was used to synthesize first-strand cDNA from all RNA. All cDNA was treated with uracil-DNA glycosylase and then went through a first 18-cycle PCR with the universal primers M1SS and BC2_uni_R. For the original study's pipeline: For normalization, 1 million high-quality reads, each with a distinct molecular identifier, were randomly selected from each sample. Instead of being binned into consensus sequences, reads with shared molecular identifiers were discarded. CDR3 identification, clonotype clustering and error correction used MiTCR with a Q25 quality threshold and the strictest error-elimination algorithm. A nonparametric unseen species model with Euler transformation was used to estimate a lower bound on total TCR beta diversity. In TCRdb, the public reads were trimmed at Q25 with fastp and aligned with MiXCR, with productive beta chains retained. Rows are combined by CDR3 protein, so each entry shows the most common genes and DNA. TCRdb assigned the V and J calls; the authors' analysis was not used. The sample contains 600,000 or so distinct CDR3 sequences, around 21% of them found a single time. Approximately 3.6% of the sample comes from the top ten.

At the junction V is shortened by 1 base and J by 4 bases, with 13 bases in between. The germline V gene (reference sequence) sets CDR1 to LNHDA and CDR2 to SQIVND. The CDR3, from cysteine to phenylalanine, totals 15 residues. Only the CDR3 DNA is retained, 45 bases long and in frame from the first base. General conclusions and limits of the study: Because donor CMV infection status was unknown, age-related changes in expanded clonotypes were potentially confounded. Compared with the aged group, more naive CD4+ T cells, fewer expanded clones and increased TCR diversity were shown by the long-lived group, suggesting age selection. Estimates of total diversity from one million sequenced T cells were regarded as lower bounds and underestimates. Observed TCR beta diversity correlated strongly with the percentage of naive T cells measured by flow cytometry. As age increased, observed TCR beta diversity per million T cells dropped in a roughly linear way, and a significant reduction was already evident by age 40. Conclusive comparison of naive and antigen-experienced compartments was prevented by the profiling of bulk unsorted PBMCs.

This sequence uses TRBV19 and TRBJ2-5; D gene: possibly TRBD1, on 6 matching bases. The TCR sequence derives from a man between 65 and 80 years old in good health. Material for sequencing was blood. This receptor has the CDR3 CASSIGGGQRETQYF. The nucleotide sequence reads as follows: TGTGCCAGTAGTATAGGAGGAGGACAGAGAGAGACCCAGTACTTC.